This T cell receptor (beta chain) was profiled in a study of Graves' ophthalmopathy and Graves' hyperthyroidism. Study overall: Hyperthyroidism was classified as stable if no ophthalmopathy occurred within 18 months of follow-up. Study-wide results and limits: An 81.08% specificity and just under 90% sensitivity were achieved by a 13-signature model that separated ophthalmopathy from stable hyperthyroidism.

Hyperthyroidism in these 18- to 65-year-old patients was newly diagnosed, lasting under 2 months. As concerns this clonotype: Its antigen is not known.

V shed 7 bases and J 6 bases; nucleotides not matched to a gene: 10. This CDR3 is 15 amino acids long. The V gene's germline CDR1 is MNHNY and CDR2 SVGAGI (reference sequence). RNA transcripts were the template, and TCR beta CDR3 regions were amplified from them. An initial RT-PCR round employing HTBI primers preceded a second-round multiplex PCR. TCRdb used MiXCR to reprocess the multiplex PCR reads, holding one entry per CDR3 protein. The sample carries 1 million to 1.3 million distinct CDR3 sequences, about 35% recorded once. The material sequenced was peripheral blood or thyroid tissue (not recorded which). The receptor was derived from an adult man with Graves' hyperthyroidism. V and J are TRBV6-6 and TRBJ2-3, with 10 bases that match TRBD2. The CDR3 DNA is TGTGCCAGCACCGTAGCGGGAGGAAATAAGGATACGCAGTATTTT. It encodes CASTVAGGNKDTQYF.